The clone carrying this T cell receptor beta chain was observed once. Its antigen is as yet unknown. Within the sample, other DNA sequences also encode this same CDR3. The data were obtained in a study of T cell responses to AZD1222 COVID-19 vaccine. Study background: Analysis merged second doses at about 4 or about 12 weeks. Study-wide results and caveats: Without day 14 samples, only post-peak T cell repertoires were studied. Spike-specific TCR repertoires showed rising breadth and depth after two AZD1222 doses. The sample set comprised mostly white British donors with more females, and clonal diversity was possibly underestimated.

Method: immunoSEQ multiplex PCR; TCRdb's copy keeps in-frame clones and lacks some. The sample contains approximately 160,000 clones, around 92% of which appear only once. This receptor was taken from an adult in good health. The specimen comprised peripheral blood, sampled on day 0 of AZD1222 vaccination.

CDR3 coding DNA: TGTGCCAGCAGTTTAGGGGGGAACACTGAAGCTTTCTTT. It is translated as CASSLGGNTEAFF. This rearrangement joins TRBV12-3 or TRBV12-4 to TRBJ1-1; no clear D. V was cut by 1 base and J by 1 base, with 4 bases left in between. This CDR3 has 13 residues.